Shown below are 29 T cell receptor beta chains from a single sample sequenced in a study of early T cells in non-severe SARS-CoV-2 infection. TCRdb reprocessed the 5' RACE reads via MiXCR and lists one record per CDR3 protein. The repertoire includes roughly 50,000 distinct CDR3 sequences, roughly 9.8% of them detected once, and roughly 8% sits in the top ten. Material for sequencing was whole blood. The receptors stem from an adult who was a healthcare worker with PCR-confirmed SARS-CoV-2 infection or an uninfected control (not recorded which).

This clonotype was counted a few times. This chain connects TRBV5-1 to TRBJ2-7; maybe TRBD2 (5 bases). The germline CDR1 and CDR2 sequences are SGHRS and YFSETQ. The CDR3 loop spans 14 amino acids. Deletions cut 0 bases from V and 5 bases from J, with 12 bases between. The DNA of the CDR3 is TGCGCCAGCAGCTTGGTCATGAGCGGAGACGAGCAGTACTTC. Translating gives CASSLVMSGDEQYF. Using reference TRBV5-1 and TRBJ2-7 for the parts outside the CDR3, the full variable domain is KAGVTQTPRYLIKTRGQQVTLSCSPISGHRSVSWYQQTPGQGLQFLFEYFSETQRNKGNFPGRFSGRQFSNSRSEMNVSTLELGDSALYLCASSLVMSGDEQYFGPGTRLTVT.

This clonotype showed up many times. This sequence joins TRBV25-1 and TRBJ2-1, with D unclear. The V end lost 3 bases, the J end lost 7 bases, and 4 bases lay between the germline ends. The CDR3 is 11 residues long. Germline loops: CDR1 MGHDK, CDR2 SYGVNS. CDR3 loop: CASSEANEQFF. The CDR3 DNA reads as TGTGCCAGCAGTGAGGCGAATGAGCAGTTCTTC.

This clonotype has a count of ten or more. The J gene is TRBJ1-3, the V gene TRBV19; D gene unclear. CDR3 size: 14 residues. V was trimmed by 6 bases and J by 3 bases, leaving 12 bases between them. Germline loops: CDR1 LNHDA, CDR2 SQIVND (reference sequence). CDR3 region: CASRTETFGNTIYF. CDR3 DNA: TGTGCCAGTAGGACTGAGACCTTTGGAAACACCATATATTTT.

The chain is built from TRBV20-1 and TRBJ2-7; D uncertain. V was trimmed by 5 bases and J by 0 bases, leaving 14 bases between them. This CDR3 spans 14 amino acids. Germline CDR1 DFQATT, CDR2 SNEGSKA (reference sequence). The CDR3 region is CSALPSPSSYEQYF. The CDR3 bases are TGCAGTGCTCTCCCCAGTCCCAGCTCCTACGAGCAGTACTTC.

This clonotype has a handful of counts. CDR3 protein: CASSQLSGSDAYEQYF. DNA of the CDR3: TGTGCCAGCAGCCAACTTAGCGGATCGGACGCCTACGAGCAGTACTTC. V gene TRBV4-2 combines with J gene TRBJ2-7, with a tentative D call TRBD2 (6 bases). This CDR3 has 16 amino acids. V was trimmed by 2 bases and J by 2 bases, leaving 16 bases between them. CDR1 is LGHNA, CDR2 YNFKEQ, per germline.

Only a few counts were recorded for this clonotype. The chain recombines TRBV6-6 with TRBJ1-1; D remains unclear. Germline values: CDR1 MNHNY, CDR2 SVGAGI (reference sequence). The V and J ends lost 6 bases and 5 bases respectively, with 7 bases between them. The CDR3 has 11 amino acids. The CDR3 DNA sequence: TGTGCCAGCAGAGCGATAACTGAAGCTTTCTTT. Translated, it gives CASRAITEAFF.

This clonotype was seen a handful of times. The V call is TRBV4-1, the J call TRBJ2-7; 13 positions agree with TRBD2. This CDR3 has 16 residues. Per the germline V gene, CDR1 is MGHRA and CDR2 is YSYEKL. The V and J ends lost 1 base and 3 bases, in that order; junction bases with no gene match: 3. In DNA, the CDR3 is TGCGCCAGCAGCCAAGTGCGACTAGCGGGAGGCTACGAGCAGTACTTC. Protein sequence: CASSQVRLAGGYEQYF.

The chain is built from TRBV27 and TRBJ1-1; D might be TRBD1 (6 bases). V was shortened by 0 bases and J by 4 bases, with 12 bases between the two germline ends. Germline CDR1 MNHEY, CDR2 SMNVEV (reference sequence). This CDR3 has 15 amino acids. This chain's CDR3 is CASSLSYPGVTEAFF. CDR3 nucleotide sequence: TGTGCCAGCAGTTTATCGTACCCAGGGGTCACTGAAGCTTTCTTT.

As concerns this clonotype: This sequence may be a read error, since a much larger clone differs from it by one base. The chain joins TRBV12-3 or TRBV12-4 to TRBJ2-5; TRBD1 aligns across 9 bases. This CDR3 spans 16 amino acids. Written as DNA, the CDR3 is TGTGCCAGCAGTCCCATCGGGACAGGGATAAAAGAGACCCTGTACTTC. Its translation: CASSPIGTGIKETLYF.

V usage is TRBV3-1 and J usage is TRBJ2-7; tentative D call: TRBD2 (7 bases). Per germline, CDR1 LGHDT and CDR2 YNNKEL (reference sequence). V was cut by 4 bases and J by 2 bases, with 12 bases left in between. The CDR3 sequence is 14 residues long. This CDR3 is CASSRGEGAYEQYF. Written as DNA, the CDR3 is TGTGCCAGCAGCCGGGGGGAGGGGGCCTACGAGCAGTACTTC.

This clonotype was recorded many times. The chain employs TRBV15 and TRBJ2-3, with no clear D. In germline, CDR1 is LNHNV, CDR2 YYDKDF (reference sequence). V shed 0 bases and J shed 0 bases, with 10 bases lying between them. The CDR3 extends over 16 amino acids. CDR3 protein: CATSRDRRSSTDTQYF. For the CDR3, the DNA is TGTGCCACCAGCAGAGATCGGCGTTCTAGCACAGATACGCAGTATTTT.

This clonotype has a count of ten or more. The J gene is TRBJ2-7, the V gene TRBV10-1; 11 bases map to TRBD2. V dropped 5 bases and J dropped 6; count of bases not matched to a gene: 3. The CDR3 length is 13 residues. CDR1 WNHNN and CDR2 SYGVQD come from the germline V gene (reference sequence). CDR3 sequence reads: CASSTSGSGEQYF. The CDR3 coding sequence is TGCGCCAGCAGTACTAGCGGGAGTGGCGAGCAGTACTTC.

CDR3 DNA: TGTGCCAGCAGCTCCAATAGCGGGAGATTCTACAATGAGCAGTTCTTC. Amino acids: CASSSNSGRFYNEQFF. This rearrangement joins TRBV11-2 to TRBJ2-1; 9 nucleotides match TRBD2. Looked up from germline, CDR1 is SGHAT and CDR2 is FQNNGV. This CDR3 is built from 16 residues. The trim removed 4 bases at V and 3 bases at J, leaving 7 bases unmatched.

Many counts were recorded for this clonotype. This sequence joins TRBV19 and TRBJ1-2, with a tentative D call TRBD1 (5 bases). Deletions cut 5 bases from V and 4 bases from J, with 17 bases between. The CDR3 extends over 15 amino acids. Germline loops: CDR1 LNHDA, CDR2 SQIVND (reference sequence). The CDR3: CASSPAGGSGYGYTF. In nucleotides, the CDR3 is TGTGCCAGTAGTCCCGCCGGGGGATCGGGCTATGGCTACACCTTC.

This rearrangement joins TRBV11-2 to TRBJ2-5; TRBD2 aligns across 13 bases. The CDR3 has 16 amino acids. V shed 6 bases, J shed 4 bases, and the junction held 8 bases outside the gene matches. Germline CDR1 and CDR2: SGHAT and FQNNGV. CDR3 nucleotide sequence: TGTGCCAGCAGACCCGGACTAGCGGGAGTCCTAGAGACCCAGTACTTC. Amino acid sequence: CASRPGLAGVLETQYF.

This clonotype was recorded many times. V gene TRBV27 combines with J gene TRBJ2-7; a weak D match, TRBD1 (6 bases). The CDR3 contains 13 residues. The germline gives CDR1 MNHEY, CDR2 SMNVEV (reference sequence). Between the trimmed V and J ends, which lost 4 bases and 0 bases, there was a span of 7 bases. CDR3 in DNA: TGTGCCAGCAGTTACAGGGTCTCCTACGAGCAGTACTTC. Its translation is CASSYRVSYEQYF.

About this clonotype: A single base separates this from a much larger clone, so it may be a read error. The conserved phenylalanine or tryptophan is not found at the CDR3 terminus, so this likely reflects a read error. This rearrangement joins TRBV3-1 to TRBJ2-3; 10 bases align to TRBD2. Trimming took 4 bases from V and 3 from J; bases not matched to a gene: 4. The CDR3 covers 15 residues. Looked up from germline, CDR1 is LGHDT and CDR2 is YNNKEL (reference sequence). The CDR3 DNA reads TGTGCCAGCAGCCGGACTAGCGGAAGAACAGATACGCAGTATTAT. It encodes CASSRTSGRTDTQYY.

This clonotype appeared many times. This rearrangement joins TRBV6-5 to TRBJ2-7; TRBD1 aligns across 7 bases. The V gene's germline CDR1 is MNHEY and CDR2 SVGAGI. With V trimmed by 1 base and J by 2 bases, 8 bases remained unmatched. The CDR3 runs to 16 residues. The CDR3 bases are TGTGCCAGCAGTTACTGGACCGGGACAGCCACCTACGAGCAGTACTTC. This codes for CASSYWTGTATYEQYF.

This clonotype has at least ten counts. The CDR3: CSAGGREGATGTDTQYF. The CDR3 DNA reads as TGCAGCGCGGGGGGTCGAGAGGGAGCGACGGGGACAGATACGCAGTATTTT. The chain joins TRBV29-1 to TRBJ2-3, with 7 bases aligning to TRBD2. The V gene's germline CDR1 is SQVTM and CDR2 ANQGSEA. The CDR3 has 17 residues. The V segment lost 7 bases and the J segment 3 bases; nucleotides outside the gene matches: 19.

J is TRBJ2-7 and V is TRBV7-8; the match to TRBD2 covers 9 bases. The V and J ends lost 5 bases and 4 bases, in that order; junction bases with no gene match: 9. The germline V gene has CDR1 SGHVS and CDR2 FQNEAQ. The CDR3 has 15 residues. DNA of the CDR3: TGTGCCAGCAGCCGCACGCTTAGCGGGAGTTACGAGCAGTACTTC. This codes for CASSRTLSGSYEQYF. Together with reference TRBV7-8 and TRBJ2-7, the CDR3 gives the full variable domain: GAGVSQSPRYKVAKRGQDVALRCDPISGHVSLFWYQQALGQGPEFLTYFQNEAQLDKSGLPSDRFFAERPEGSVSTLKIQRTQQEDSAVYLCASSRTLSGSYEQYFGPGTRLTVT.

In this sample, this clonotype turned up many times. The chain is built from TRBV7-9 and TRBJ2-1; perhaps TRBD1 as D (6 bases). The CDR3 is made up of 13 amino acids. Germline V gene sequence: CDR1 SEHNR, CDR2 FQNEAQ (reference sequence). V gave up 5 bases and J gave up 5 bases, with 10 bases separating them. CDR3 protein: CASSMGANNEQFF. The CDR3 bases are TGTGCCAGCAGCATGGGGGCTAACAATGAGCAGTTCTTC.

This clonotype has just a few counts. The V gene is TRBV9, the J gene TRBJ1-4; D not certain. This CDR3 is 16 amino acids long. Germline V CDR1 and CDR2: SGDLS, YYNGEE. V lost 4 bases and J 7 bases, leaving 20 bases between the germline ends. The CDR3 coding sequence is TGTGCCAGCAGCAGTGATCTGGGCAGCTTTTCTGAAAAACTGTTTTTT. Translated: CASSSDLGSFSEKLFF.

There are a few counts of this clonotype. J is TRBJ2-7 and V is TRBV9; D ambiguous. This CDR3 is 13 amino acids long. In germline, CDR1 is SGDLS, CDR2 YYNGEE. V dropped 2 bases and J dropped 5 bases, with 11 bases sitting between them. The CDR3 nucleotides read TGTGCCAGCAGCGTGAGGAATTTGAACGAGCAGTACTTC. Encoded protein: CASSVRNLNEQYF.

This clonotype was counted many times. V and J are TRBV5-6 and TRBJ2-7; a possible D gene is TRBD1 (6 bases). The V gene's germline CDR1 is SGHDT and CDR2 YYEEEE. Trimming removed 4 bases at V and 4 bases at J, with 15 bases between. The CDR3 has 14 amino acids. CDR3 amino acids: CASSRWGQGYEQYF. CDR3 DNA: TGTGCCAGCAGCCGGTGGGGGCAGGGTTACGAGCAGTACTTC.

The rearrangement uses TRBV6-5 and TRBJ1-6, with TRBD1 identical over 7 bases. The J segment lost 5 bases and the V segment lost 5 bases, leaving 3 bases of the junction unmatched. Germline CDR1 and CDR2: MNHEY and SVGAGI. This CDR3 has 14 residues. For the CDR3, the DNA is TGTGCCAGCAGTCGACAGGGAAATAATTCACCCCTCCACTTT. It specifies CASSRQGNNSPLHF.

In this sample, this clonotype turned up a few times. V is TRBV7-6 and J is TRBJ2-1; possibly TRBD1 for D (5 bases). The CDR3 has 17 residues. The germline CDR1 and CDR2 sequences are SGHVS and FNYEAQ. Trimming removed 1 base from V and 7 bases from J, with 20 bases in between. The CDR3 here is CASSLVGVFPRSNEQFF. The CDR3 DNA is TGTGCCAGCAGCTTAGTAGGGGTCTTCCCGAGGAGTAATGAGCAGTTCTTC. The full variable domain, its missing parts supplied by reference TRBV7-6 and TRBJ2-1, is GAGVSQSPRYKVTKRGQDVALRCDPISGHVSLYWYRQALGQGPEFLTYFNYEAQQDKSGLPNDRFSAERPEGSISTLTIQRTEQRDSAMYRCASSLVGVFPRSNEQFFGPGTRLTVL.

The V call is TRBV20-1, the J call TRBJ2-3; D gene unclear. The CDR3 loop spans 11 amino acids. Germline CDR1 reads DFQATT; CDR2 reads SNEGSKA (reference sequence). Trimming stripped 6 bases from V and 3 bases from J, with 7 bases between. The CDR3 nucleotides are TGCAGTGCAGAGACAACAGATACGCAGTATTTT. Its protein product is CSAETTDTQYF.

This clonotype was counted at least ten times. The gene calls are TRBV19 and TRBJ1-2, with D perhaps matching TRBD1 (6 bases). This CDR3 spans 19 amino acids. V lost 3 bases and J 1 base, leaving 24 bases between the germline ends. CDR1 is LNHDA and CDR2 is SQIVND in the germline V gene (reference sequence). CDR3: CASSMGSPFGGTSNYGYTF. The CDR3 DNA is TGTGCCAGTAGTATGGGATCTCCTTTCGGGGGGACAAGTAACTATGGCTACACCTTC.

This clonotype was detected only a few times. This chain uses TRBV9 with TRBJ2-1; TRBD1 matches 7 bases. CDR3 size: 17 residues. The germline V gene encodes CDR1 SGDLS and CDR2 YYNGEE. Germline trimming cut 4 bases from V and 6 bases from J; bases unmatched to any gene: 16. The DNA of the CDR3 is TGTGCCAGCAGCTACAGACAGGGCCCGCAAACAGGCAATGAGCAGTTCTTC. Protein sequence: CASSYRQGPQTGNEQFF.